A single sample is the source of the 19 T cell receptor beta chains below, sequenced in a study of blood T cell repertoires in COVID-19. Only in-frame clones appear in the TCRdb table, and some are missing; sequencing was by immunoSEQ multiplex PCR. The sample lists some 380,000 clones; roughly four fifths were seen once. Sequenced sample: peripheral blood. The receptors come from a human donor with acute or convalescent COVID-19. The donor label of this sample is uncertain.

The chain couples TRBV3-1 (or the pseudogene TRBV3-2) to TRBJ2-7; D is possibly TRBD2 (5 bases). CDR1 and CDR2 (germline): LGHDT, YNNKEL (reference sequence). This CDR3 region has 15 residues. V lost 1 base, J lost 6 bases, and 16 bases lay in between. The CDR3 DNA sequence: TGTGCCAGCAGCCAAGGTACTAGAACGTGGGTCGAGCAGTACTTC. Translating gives CASSQGTRTWVEQYF.

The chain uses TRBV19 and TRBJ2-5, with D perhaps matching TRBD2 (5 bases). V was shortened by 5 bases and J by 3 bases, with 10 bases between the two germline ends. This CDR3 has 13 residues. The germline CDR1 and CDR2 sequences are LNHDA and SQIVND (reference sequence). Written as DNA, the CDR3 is TGTGCCAGTAGTCCGCGGGCAGAAGAGACCCAGTACTTC. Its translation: CASSPRAEETQYF.

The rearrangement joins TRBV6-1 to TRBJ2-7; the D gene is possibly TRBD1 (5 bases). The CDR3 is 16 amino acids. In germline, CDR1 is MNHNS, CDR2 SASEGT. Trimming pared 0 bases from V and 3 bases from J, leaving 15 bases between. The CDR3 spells CASSEAGQGQGYEQYF. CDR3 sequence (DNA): TGTGCCAGCAGTGAAGCGGGCCAGGGTCAAGGCTACGAGCAGTACTTC.

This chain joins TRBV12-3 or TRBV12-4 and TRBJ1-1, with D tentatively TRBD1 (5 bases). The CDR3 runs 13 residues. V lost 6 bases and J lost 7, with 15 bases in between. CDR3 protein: CASSGHTGIEAFF. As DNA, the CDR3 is TGTGCCAGCAGCGGACACACAGGTATTGAAGCTTTCTTT.

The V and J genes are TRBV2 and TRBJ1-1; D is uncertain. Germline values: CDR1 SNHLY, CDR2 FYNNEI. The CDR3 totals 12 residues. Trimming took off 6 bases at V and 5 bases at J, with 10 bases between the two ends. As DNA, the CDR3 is TGTGCCAGCAGGGCGTCTAGGACTGAAGCTTTCTTT. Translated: CASRASRTEAFF.

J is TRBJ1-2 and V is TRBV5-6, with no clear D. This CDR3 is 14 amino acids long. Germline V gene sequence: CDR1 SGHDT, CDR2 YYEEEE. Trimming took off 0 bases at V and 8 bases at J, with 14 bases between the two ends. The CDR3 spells CASSLAGGLGGYTF. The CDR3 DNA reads TGTGCCAGCAGCTTGGCCGGAGGCTTAGGAGGCTACACCTTC. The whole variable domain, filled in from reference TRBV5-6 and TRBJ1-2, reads DAGVTQSPTHLIKTRGQQVTLRCSPKSGHDTVSWYQQALGQGPQFIFQYYEEEERQRGNFPDRFSGHQFPNYSSELNVNALLLGDSALYLCASSLAGGLGGYTFGSGTRLTVV.

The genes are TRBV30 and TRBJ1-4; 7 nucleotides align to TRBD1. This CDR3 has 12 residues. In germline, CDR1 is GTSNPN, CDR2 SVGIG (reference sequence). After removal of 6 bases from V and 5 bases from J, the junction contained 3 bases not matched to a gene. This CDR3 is CACTTGNEKLFF. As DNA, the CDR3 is TGTGCCTGTACGACAGGGAATGAAAAACTGTTTTTT.

CDR3 protein: CASSRMITGVAYEQYF. Written as DNA, the CDR3 is TGTGCCAGCTCACGAATGATTACAGGGGTGGCCTACGAGCAGTACTTC. J is TRBJ2-7 and V is TRBV18, with 7 bases identical to TRBD1. Germline lookup yields CDR1 KGHSH and CDR2 LQKENI. The CDR3 sequence is 16 residues long. Germline trimming cut 4 bases from V and 2 bases from J; bases unmatched to any gene: 11. Filled out from reference TRBV18 and TRBJ2-7, the complete variable domain reads NAGVMQNPRHLVRRRGQEARLRCSPMKGHSHVYWYRQLPEEGLKFMVYLQKENIIDESGMPKERFSAEFPKEGPSILRIQQVVRGDSAAYFCASSRMITGVAYEQYFGPGTRLTVT.

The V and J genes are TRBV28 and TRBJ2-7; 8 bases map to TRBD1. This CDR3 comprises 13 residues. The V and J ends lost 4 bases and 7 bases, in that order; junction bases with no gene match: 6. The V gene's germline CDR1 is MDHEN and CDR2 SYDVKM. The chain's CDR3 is CASSSTGVKEQYF. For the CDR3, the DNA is TGTGCCAGCAGTTCGACAGGGGTAAAGGAGCAGTACTTC.

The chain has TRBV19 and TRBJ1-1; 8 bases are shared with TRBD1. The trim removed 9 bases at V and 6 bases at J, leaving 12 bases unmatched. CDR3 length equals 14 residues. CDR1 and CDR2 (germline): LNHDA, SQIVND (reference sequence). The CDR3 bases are TGTGCCAGCAAGGACAGGGCAGGGGTCGCTGAAGCTTTCTTT. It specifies CASKDRAGVAEAFF. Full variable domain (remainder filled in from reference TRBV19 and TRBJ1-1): DGGITQSPKYLFRKEGQNVTLSCEQNLNHDAMYWYRQDPGQGLRLIYYSQIVNDFQKGDIAEGYSVSREKKESFPLTVTSAQKNPTAFYLCASKDRAGVAEAFFGQGTRLTVV.

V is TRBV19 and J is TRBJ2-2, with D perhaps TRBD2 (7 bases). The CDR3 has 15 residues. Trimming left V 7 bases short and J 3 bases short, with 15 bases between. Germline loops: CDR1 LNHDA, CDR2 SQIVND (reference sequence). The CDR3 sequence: CASTVGGAHTGELFF. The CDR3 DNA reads TGTGCCAGTACCGTGGGGGGGGCGCACACCGGGGAGCTGTTTTTT. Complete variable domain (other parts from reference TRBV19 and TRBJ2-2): DGGITQSPKYLFRKEGQNVTLSCEQNLNHDAMYWYRQDPGQGLRLIYYSQIVNDFQKGDIAEGYSVSREKKESFPLTVTSAQKNPTAFYLCASTVGGAHTGELFFGEGSRLTVL.

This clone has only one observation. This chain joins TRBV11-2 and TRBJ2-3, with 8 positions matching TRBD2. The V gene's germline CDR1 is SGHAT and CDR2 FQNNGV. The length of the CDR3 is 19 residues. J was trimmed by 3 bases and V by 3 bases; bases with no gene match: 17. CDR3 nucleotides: TGTGCCAGCAGCTTCTCCACCCTGCCTATTAGCGGGGCAACAGATACGCAGTATTTT. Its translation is CASSFSTLPISGATDTQYF. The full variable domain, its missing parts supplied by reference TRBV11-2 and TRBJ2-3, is EAGVAQSPRYKIIEKRQSVAFWCNPISGHATLYWYQQILGQGPKLLIQFQNNGVVDDSQLPKDRFSAERLKGVDSTLKIQPAKLEDSAVYLCASSFSTLPISGATDTQYFGPGTRLTVL.

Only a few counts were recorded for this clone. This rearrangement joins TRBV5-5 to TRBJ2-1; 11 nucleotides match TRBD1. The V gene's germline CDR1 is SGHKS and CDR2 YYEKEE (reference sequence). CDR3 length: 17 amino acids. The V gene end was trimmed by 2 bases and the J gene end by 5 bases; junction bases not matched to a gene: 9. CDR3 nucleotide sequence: TGTGCCAGCAGCTTCCGGACCGGGACAGGGGGAAACAATGAGCAGTTCTTC. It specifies CASSFRTGTGGNNEQFF. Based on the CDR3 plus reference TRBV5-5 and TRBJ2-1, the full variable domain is DAGVTQSPTHLIKTRGQQVTLRCSPISGHKSVSWYQQVLGQGPQFIFQYYEKEERGRGNFPDRFSARQFPNYSSELNVNALLLGDSALYLCASSFRTGTGGNNEQFFGPGTRLTVL.

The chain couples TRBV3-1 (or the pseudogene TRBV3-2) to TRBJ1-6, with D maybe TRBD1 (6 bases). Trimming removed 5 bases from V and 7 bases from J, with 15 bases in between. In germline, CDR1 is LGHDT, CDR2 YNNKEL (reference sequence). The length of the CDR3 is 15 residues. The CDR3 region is CASSYQTGPNSPLHF. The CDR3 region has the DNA TGTGCCAGCAGCTACCAGACAGGACCCAATTCACCCCTCCACTTT.

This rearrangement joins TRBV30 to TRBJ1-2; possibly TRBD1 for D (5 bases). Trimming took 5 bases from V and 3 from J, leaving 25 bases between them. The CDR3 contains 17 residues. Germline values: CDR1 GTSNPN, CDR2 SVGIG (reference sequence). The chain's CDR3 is CAWGRWTPAGGDYGYTF. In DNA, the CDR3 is TGTGCCTGGGGCCGTTGGACCCCTGCTGGGGGGGACTATGGCTACACCTTC.

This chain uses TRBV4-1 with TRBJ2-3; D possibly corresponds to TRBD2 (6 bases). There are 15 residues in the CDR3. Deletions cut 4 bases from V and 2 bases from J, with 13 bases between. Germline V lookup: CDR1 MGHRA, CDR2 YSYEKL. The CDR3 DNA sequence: TGCGCCAGCAGCCCCACGGGACTCATCACAGATACGCAGTATTTT. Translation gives CASSPTGLITDTQYF.

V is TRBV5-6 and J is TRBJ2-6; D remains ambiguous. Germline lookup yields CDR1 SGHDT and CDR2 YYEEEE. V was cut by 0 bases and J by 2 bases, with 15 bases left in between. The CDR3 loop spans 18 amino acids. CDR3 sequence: CASSLVNSYSAGANVLTF. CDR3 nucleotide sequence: TGTGCCAGCAGCTTGGTCAACAGTTACTCAGCTGGGGCCAACGTCCTGACTTTC.

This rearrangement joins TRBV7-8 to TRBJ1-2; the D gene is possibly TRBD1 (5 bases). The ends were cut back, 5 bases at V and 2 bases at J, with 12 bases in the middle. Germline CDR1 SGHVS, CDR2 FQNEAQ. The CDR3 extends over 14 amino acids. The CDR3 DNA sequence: TGTGCCAGCAGCCCCTATAAGGGGAACTATGGCTACACCTTC. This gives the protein CASSPYKGNYGYTF.

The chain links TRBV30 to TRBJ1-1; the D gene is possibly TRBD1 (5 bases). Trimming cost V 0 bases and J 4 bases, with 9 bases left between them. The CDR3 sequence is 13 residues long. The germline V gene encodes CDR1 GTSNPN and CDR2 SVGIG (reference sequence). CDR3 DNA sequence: TGTGCCTGGAGTGTAGATAGGGGCACTGAAGCTTTCTTT. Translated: CAWSVDRGTEAFF.